A single T cell receptor (beta chain) is shown here with its context. The sample belongs to a study of technical replicates of blood from a few donors. Measured with immunoSEQ multiplex PCR; TCRdb has only the in-frame clones, and not every one. This table has about 75,000 clones, 90% to 95% appearing once. The CDR3 has 18 residues. The J gene is TRBJ2-2, the V gene TRBV21-1; TRBD2, the table's D call, was not compared with the DNA. TRBV21-1 is described as a pseudogene. The origin of this receptor is a human donor in good health. Some clones in this sample may be carry-over from other donors' samples. Sequenced input: T cells isolated from PBMCs. CDR3: CASSQKFFQRGVTGELFF. The CDR3 DNA is TGTGCCAGCAGCCAAAAATTTTTCCAGCGGGGTGTTACCGGGGAGCTGTTTTTT.